The rows below give T cell receptor beta chains drawn from one sample of a study of blood T cell repertoires in COVID-19. TCRdb keeps only in-frame clones here, not all; method: immunoSEQ multiplex PCR. The table lists fewer than 250,000 clones, roughly four fifths of them singletons. Sequenced: PBMCs or T cells enriched from blood (not recorded which). These receptors were taken from a woman aged 45-65 years who had been exposed to COVID-19. Each CDR3 is given with its conserved first and last residue. D genes are given only for firm matches. Clone size is not always given. Where it is, it says once, few, many or a class for expanded clones.

V	size	J	D	length	CDR3	DNA
TRBV28	once	TRBJ1-1	TRBD1	13	CASSSSGGTEAFF	TGTGCCAGCAGTTCATCAGGGGGAACTGAAGCTTTCTTT
TRBV5-5	-	TRBJ1-1	-	14	CASSLRQTNTEAFF	TGTGCCAGCAGCTTACGACAGACGAACACTGAAGCTTTCTTT
TRBV7-9	once	TRBJ1-2	-	14	CASSLVVGATPGPF	TGTGCCAGCAGCTTAGTTGTGGGGGCGACTCCTGGCCCCTTC
TRBV7-2	-	TRBJ1-4	-	15	CASSLVEGGNEKLFF	TGTGCCAGCAGCTTAGTAGAAGGGGGTAATGAAAAACTGTTTTTT
TRBV28	-	TRBJ1-1	-	12	CASSLSPGDAFF	TGTGCCAGCAGTTTATCCCCCGGGGATGCTTTCTTT
TRBV19	-	TRBJ1-4	TRBD1	14	CASSPGQGGEKLFF	TGTGCCAGTAGTCCCGGACAGGGTGGGGAAAAACTGTTTTTT
TRBV6-1	-	TRBJ1-3	-	14	CASSEQKGMNTIYF	TGTGCCAGCAGTGAGCAAAAGGGGATGAACACCATATATTTT
TRBV5-1	-	TRBJ2-3	-	15	CASRGGDGVSDTQYF	TGCGCCAGCAGAGGCGGGGACGGGGTATCAGATACGCAGTATTTT
TRBV5-1	-	TRBJ2-3	-	16	CASSSGLPTSTDTQYF	TGCGCCAGCAGCTCGGGACTTCCAACTAGCACAGATACGCAGTATTTT
TRBV27	-	TRBJ1-5	-	15	CASSLLPSPNQPQHF	TGTGCCAGCAGTTTACTCCCGTCCCCCAATCAGCCCCAGCATTTT
TRBV2	-	TRBJ1-1	TRBD1	14	CASRATGGQPEAFF	TGTGCCAGCAGAGCTACAGGGGGCCAACCTGAAGCTTTCTTT
TRBV10-3	-	TRBJ2-1	-	13	CAISDYGDNEQFF	TGTGCCATCAGTGATTACGGAGACAATGAGCAGTTCTTC
TRBV30	-	TRBJ1-1	TRBD1	13	CAWAGTGNTEAFF	TGTGCCTGGGCCGGGACAGGTAACACTGAAGCTTTCTTT
TRBV30	-	TRBJ1-1	-	13	CAWEDSLFTEAFF	TGTGCCTGGGAAGACAGCCTATTCACTGAAGCTTTCTTT
TRBV6-2/TRBV6-3	-	TRBJ2-2	-	13	CASSSGNTGELFF	TGTGCCAGCAGTAGCGGCAACACCGGGGAGCTGTTTTTT
TRBV16	-	TRBJ2-7	TRBD1	15	CASSANRQGSYEQYF	TGTGCCAGCAGCGCGAATCGACAGGGTAGCTACGAGCAGTACTTC
TRBV7-3	-	TRBJ2-7	TRBD1	13	CASSLRQGTEQYF	TGTGCCAGCAGCCTCAGACAGGGGACCGAGCAGTACTTC
TRBV5-4	-	TRBJ2-7	TRBD1	16	CASSLSRGRPSYEQYF	TGTGCCAGCAGCTTATCCAGGGGGCGTCCGTCCTACGAGCAGTACTTC
TRBV5-1	once	TRBJ1-3	-	13	CASSLGEGNTIYF	TGCGCCAGCAGCTTGGGGGAGGGAAACACCATATATTTT
TRBV11-2	-	TRBJ2-5	TRBD1	15	CASSLVGGQKETQYF	TGTGCCAGCAGCTTAGTTGGGGGACAGAAAGAGACCCAGTACTTC
TRBV5-1	-	TRBJ2-3	TRBD1	16	CASSLARTGGTDTQYF	TGCGCCAGCAGCTTGGCCCGGACAGGGGGGACAGATACGCAGTATTTT
TRBV10-1	few	TRBJ2-1	-	13	CASSESRGNEQFF	TGCGCCAGCAGTGAGTCAAGGGGAAATGAGCAGTTCTTC
TRBV20-1	-	TRBJ2-5	-	11	CSARQAETQYF	TGCAGTGCTAGACAAGCAGAGACCCAGTACTTC
TRBV5-1	-	TRBJ1-6	-	17	CASSLGGGGSYNSPLHF	TGCGCCAGCAGCTTGGGTGGCGGAGGGAGCTATAATTCACCCCTCCACTTT
TRBV5-1	few	TRBJ1-2	-	14	CASSPDTSLYGYTF	TGCGCCAGCAGCCCGGACACTTCTCTCTATGGCTACACCTTC